These 31 T cell receptor beta chains share one sample of origin, sequenced in a study of blood T cell repertoires in COVID-19. Method: immunoSEQ multiplex PCR; TCRdb's copy keeps in-frame clones and lacks some. Of roughly 70,000 clones in the sample, 70% to 90% were seen once. Sequenced material: peripheral blood. The receptor set was obtained from a man aged 65-85 years with acute or convalescent COVID-19.

The chain is built from TRBV7-9 and TRBJ2-2, with a tentative D call TRBD1 (7 bases). There are 15 residues in the CDR3. Trimming removed 6 bases from V and 6 bases from J, with 17 bases in between. Germline V gene lookup returns CDR1 SEHNR and CDR2 FQNEAQ (reference sequence). The CDR3 DNA reads TGTGCCAGCAGTCTCGGCAGGGGGGTGGCCGGGGAGCTGTTTTTT. It is translated as CASSLGRGVAGELFF.

This clone showed up just a few times. Other DNA sequences in the sample encode the same CDR3. CDR3 protein: CASSQGPGRGAYNEQFF. CDR3 in DNA: TGTGCCAGCAGCCAAGGGCCCGGGCGGGGGGCCTACAATGAGCAGTTCTTC. This rearrangement joins TRBV3-1 (or the pseudogene TRBV3-2) to TRBJ2-1; 8 positions agree with TRBD2. The CDR3 loop spans 17 amino acids. V was clipped by 1 base and J by 2 bases; unmatched bases: 7. Looked up from germline, CDR1 is LGHDT and CDR2 is YNNKEL (reference sequence).

The rearrangement joins TRBV7-9 to TRBJ1-4; D gene ambiguous. V lost 7 bases to trimming and J lost 1 base, with 7 bases between them. Germline CDR1 and CDR2: SEHNR and FQNEAQ (reference sequence). The CDR3 extends over 13 amino acids. The DNA for the CDR3 is TGTGCCAGCACCCGGGAAACTAATGAAAAACTGTTTTTT. Encoded protein: CASTRETNEKLFF.

The rearrangement joins TRBV29-1 to TRBJ1-2, with TRBD1 as a possible D gene (5 bases). The germline gives CDR1 SQVTM, CDR2 ANQGSEA. This CDR3 contains 15 residues. With 0 bases removed from V and 7 bases from J, the gap between germline ends came to 18 bases. The chain's CDR3 is CSVEDVQGVVFGYTF. CDR3 sequence (DNA): TGCAGCGTTGAAGATGTGCAGGGTGTCGTATTTGGCTACACCTTC.

This chain uses TRBV7-9 with TRBJ2-7; TRBD1 agrees at 11 bases. This CDR3 has 16 residues. V dropped 1 base and J dropped 6; count of bases not matched to a gene: 8. Germline CDR1 and CDR2: SEHNR and FQNEAQ (reference sequence). The CDR3 DNA is TGTGCCAGCAGCTTAGGGACAGGGGGCGGGAGGAGCGAGCAGTACTTC. This sequence encodes CASSLGTGGGRSEQYF.

J is TRBJ2-4 and V is TRBV3-1 (or the pseudogene TRBV3-2); D gene uncertain. Germline V gene data show CDR1 as LGHDT and CDR2 as YNNKEL (reference sequence). The CDR3 runs 14 residues. Trimming shortened V by 4 bases and J by 7 bases, and 14 bases separated the two germline ends. The DNA for the CDR3 is TGTGCCAGCAGCCTCGGGTACTCTGGGAACATTCAGTACTTC. This sequence encodes CASSLGYSGNIQYF.

V gene TRBV6-2 or TRBV6-3 combines with J gene TRBJ2-6; weak D call: TRBD2 (6 bases). CDR3 length equals 20 residues. In germline, CDR1 is MNHEY, CDR2 SVGEGT. V lost 4 bases and J 2 bases, leaving 24 bases between the germline ends. The CDR3, as DNA: TGTGCCAGCAGTTTGAGACCGGGAGCAGAATACCTTCCTGGGGCCAACGTCCTGACTTTC. Translation gives CASSLRPGAEYLPGANVLTF.

The chain recombines TRBV12-3 or TRBV12-4 with TRBJ1-2, with TRBD1 matching over 8 bases. V gave up 6 bases and J gave up 4 bases; unmatched junction bases: 4. The CDR3 totals 13 residues. The CDR3 nucleotides are TGTGCCAGCAGCCAAGACAGGGGCTATGGCTACACCTTC. This codes for CASSQDRGYGYTF.

This clone was recorded once. The chain uses TRBV9 and TRBJ1-6; D is unclear. V dropped 4 bases and J dropped 3 bases, with 11 bases sitting between them. Looked up from germline, CDR1 is SGDLS and CDR2 is YYNGEE. This CDR3 has 15 amino acids. In DNA, the CDR3 is TGTGCCAGCAGCCCGGCCCGGGGCTATAATTCACCCCTCCACTTT. Amino acid sequence: CASSPARGYNSPLHF.

The chain uses TRBV10-2 and TRBJ1-6; D is uncertain. CDR3 length: 13 residues. Trimming shortened V by 3 bases and J by 5 bases, and 5 bases separated the two germline ends. CDR1 and CDR2 from the germline V gene are WSHSY and SAAADI. CDR3 sequence (DNA): TGCGCCAGCAGTGACCGGGATAATTCACCCCTCCACTTT. It encodes CASSDRDNSPLHF.

V gene TRBV9 combines with J gene TRBJ2-5; D gene unclear. Trimming left V 0 bases short and J 2 bases short, with 8 bases between. This CDR3 has 14 residues. Germline V gives CDR1 SGDLS, CDR2 YYNGEE. The CDR3 DNA sequence: TGTGCCAGCAGCGTAGGAGCCCTTCAAGAGACCCAGTACTTC. As protein: CASSVGALQETQYF.

This chain joins TRBV12-1 and TRBJ2-2; TRBD2, the table's D call, was not compared with the DNA. TRBV12-1 has pseudogene status. The CDR3 loop spans 15 amino acids. CDR3 region: CASYSRRINTGELFF. CDR3 DNA: TGTGCCAGCTACTCGAGGAGGATCAACACCGGGGAGCTGTTTTTT.

The rearrangement links TRBV11-2 to TRBJ2-7; 7 bases line up with TRBD1. V dropped 3 bases and J dropped 5; count of bases not matched to a gene: 7. From germline, CDR1 is SGHAT and CDR2 FQNNGV. This CDR3 has 14 amino acids. CDR3 in amino acids: CASSLIGGGHEQYF. In DNA form, the CDR3 reads TGTGCCAGCAGCTTGATAGGGGGCGGCCACGAGCAGTACTTC. Variable domain in full (rest from reference TRBV11-2 and TRBJ2-7): EAGVAQSPRYKIIEKRQSVAFWCNPISGHATLYWYQQILGQGPKLLIQFQNNGVVDDSQLPKDRFSAERLKGVDSTLKIQPAKLEDSAVYLCASSLIGGGHEQYFGPGTRLTVT.

The rearrangement joins TRBV6-2 or TRBV6-3 to TRBJ2-4, with 8 bases matching TRBD1. The CDR3 contains 14 residues. Germline assignment: CDR1 MNHEY and CDR2 SVGEGT. V shed 5 bases and J 5 bases; nucleotides not matched to a gene: 5. DNA for the CDR3: TGTGCCAGCAGTGGACAGGGTGGCGAAAACATTCAGTACTTC. Amino acid sequence: CASSGQGGENIQYF.

Here the CDR3 DNA reads TGCGCCAGCAGCCAAGTGTGGGGGGGGTTCTACGAGCAGTACTTC. Translation: CASSQVWGGFYEQYF. The chain links TRBV4-1 to TRBJ2-7, with TRBD2 matching 7 bases. V dropped 1 base and J dropped 3; count of bases not matched to a gene: 6. Germline CDR1 reads MGHRA; CDR2 reads YSYEKL. The CDR3 is 15 amino acids.

There are a few counts of this clone. This chain connects TRBV28 to TRBJ1-5, with TRBD1 as a possible D gene (6 bases). Trimming took 4 bases from V and 6 from J, leaving 10 bases between them. Germline V gives CDR1 MDHEN, CDR2 SYDVKM. The CDR3 runs 13 residues. CDR3 protein: CASSSQGFQPQHF. The CDR3 DNA is TGTGCCAGCAGTTCACAGGGATTTCAGCCCCAGCATTTT.

The chain carries TRBV7-2 and TRBJ1-4, with TRBD1 as a possible D gene (6 bases). In germline, CDR1 is SGHTA, CDR2 FQGNSA. V was shortened by 5 bases and J by 0 bases, with 10 bases between the two germline ends. This CDR3 spans 15 amino acids. CDR3 protein: CASSVTGTTNEKLFF. CDR3 DNA: TGTGCCAGCAGCGTCACAGGGACAACTAATGAAAAACTGTTTTTT.

The chain carries TRBV19 and TRBJ2-1, with D perhaps matching TRBD1 (6 bases). Germline values: CDR1 LNHDA, CDR2 SQIVND (reference sequence). Trimming shortened V by 10 bases and J by 6 bases, and 19 bases separated the two germline ends. The CDR3 is 14 residues long. The CDR3 region is CATNRGSGGNEQFF. CDR3 DNA sequence: TGTGCCACCAATAGGGGGTCTGGGGGCAATGAGCAGTTCTTC.

This clone was observed a single time. V and J are TRBV18 and TRBJ1-2, with 9 bases identical to TRBD1. This CDR3 contains 17 residues. V dropped 3 bases and J dropped 8; count of bases not matched to a gene: 16. CDR1 is KGHSH, CDR2 LQKENI, per germline. In nucleotides, the CDR3 is TGTGCCAGCTCACCCTCAAGGGACAGGGCCTCCCGCGGGGGCTACACCTTC. Protein: CASSPSRDRASRGGYTF.

The V call is TRBV5-1, the J call TRBJ2-7, with D tentatively TRBD2 (5 bases). V dropped 0 bases and J dropped 7 bases, with 14 bases sitting between them. In germline, CDR1 is SGHRS, CDR2 YFSETQ. The CDR3 is 14 amino acids. CDR3 sequence (DNA): TGCGCCAGCAGCTTGGATTCCCCCCGCGGGGAGCAGTACTTC. Residues: CASSLDSPRGEQYF.

The CDR3 bases are TGCGCCAGCAGCCCCGCGGGCGGGAGCACCGGGGAGCTGTTTTTT. Its protein is CASSPAGGSTGELFF. The J gene is TRBJ2-2, the V gene TRBV4-1, with TRBD2 matching 7 bases. Trimming took 4 bases from V and 4 from J; bases not matched to a gene: 6. CDR1 is MGHRA and CDR2 is YSYEKL in the germline V gene. There are 15 residues in the CDR3.

The sample holds one count of this clone. The J gene is TRBJ2-4, the V gene TRBV7-2; D gene ambiguous. This CDR3 region has 18 residues. CDR1 is SGHTA, CDR2 FQGNSA, per germline. The V and J ends lost 4 bases and 5 bases respectively, with 24 bases between them. As DNA, the CDR3 is TGTGCCAGCAGCTCCATGCCGTCGTCGGGTATAGGTGAAAACATTCAGTACTTC. It yields the protein CASSSMPSSGIGENIQYF.

The CDR3 DNA is TGTGCCAGCAGCCCCGGGTACGAGCAGTACTTC. Protein sequence: CASSPGYEQYF. V gene TRBV5-5 combines with J gene TRBJ2-7; D is unresolved. CDR1 and CDR2 from the germline V gene are SGHKS and YYEKEE (reference sequence). This CDR3 has 11 residues. Trimming shortened V by 4 bases and J by 4 bases, and 6 bases separated the two germline ends. Using reference TRBV5-5 and TRBJ2-7 for the parts outside the CDR3, the full variable domain is DAGVTQSPTHLIKTRGQQVTLRCSPISGHKSVSWYQQVLGQGPQFIFQYYEKEERGRGNFPDRFSARQFPNYSSELNVNALLLGDSALYLCASSPGYEQYFGPGTRLTVT.

The chain uses TRBV28 and TRBJ2-7; D might be TRBD1 (6 bases). Between the trimmed V and J ends, which lost 8 bases and 0 bases, there was a span of 11 bases. Germline CDR1 MDHEN, CDR2 SYDVKM. CDR3 size: 13 residues. The CDR3 is CASCWGPSYEQYF. The CDR3, as DNA: TGTGCCAGCTGTTGGGGGCCCTCCTACGAGCAGTACTTC.

The V and J genes are TRBV3-1 (or the pseudogene TRBV3-2) and TRBJ2-1; perhaps TRBD1 as D (5 bases). With 4 bases removed from V and 7 bases from J, the gap between germline ends came to 14 bases. CDR1 is LGHDT, CDR2 YNNKEL, per germline (reference sequence). The CDR3 spans 14 residues. CDR3 sequence: CASSLRRQSNEQFF. CDR3 in DNA: TGTGCCAGCAGCCTACGACGACAGTCAAATGAGCAGTTCTTC.

V and J are TRBV27 and TRBJ2-6, with D unclear. The CDR3 is 15 amino acids. V lost 6 bases and J 0 bases, leaving 9 bases between the germline ends. Germline V CDR1 and CDR2: MNHEY, SMNVEV (reference sequence). The CDR3 DNA sequence: TGTGCCAGCAGCTATGACAACTCTGGGGCCAACGTCCTGACTTTC. Its translation is CASSYDNSGANVLTF.

The chain has TRBV28 and TRBJ2-1, with a weak D call TRBD2 (5 bases). Germline V CDR1 and CDR2: MDHEN, SYDVKM. Trimming stripped 1 base from V and 0 bases from J, with 10 bases between. The CDR3 contains 16 residues. The CDR3, as DNA: TGTGCCAGCAGTTTATCGGGGTACAGCTCCTACAATGAGCAGTTCTTC. It codes for CASSLSGYSSYNEQFF.

This clone was counted a few times. The genes are TRBV5-1 and TRBJ2-3, with 8 bases matching TRBD1. After removal of 7 bases from V and 0 bases from J, the junction contained 7 bases not matched to a gene. There are 15 residues in the CDR3. The germline V gene has CDR1 SGHRS and CDR2 YFSETQ. CDR3 nucleotide sequence: TGCGCCAGCGGAAGACAGGGGCCTAGCACAGATACGCAGTATTTT. Translating it yields CASGRQGPSTDTQYF.

The chain links TRBV5-4 to TRBJ1-1; a possible D gene is TRBD1 (5 bases). The V end was cut by 5 bases, the J end by 2 bases, with 10 bases between. The CDR3 totals 13 residues. CDR1 SGHNT and CDR2 YYREEE come from the germline V gene (reference sequence). The CDR3 DNA is TGTGCCAGCAGGTTTACAGGTAACACTGAAGCTTTCTTT. Amino acids: CASRFTGNTEAFF. Combining the CDR3 with reference TRBV5-4 and TRBJ1-1 gives the whole variable domain ETGVTQSPTHLIKTRGQQVTLRCSSQSGHNTVSWYQQALGQGPQFIFQYYREEENGRGNFPPRFSGLQFPNYSSELNVNALELDDSALYLCASRFTGNTEAFFGQGTRLTVV.

The chain recombines TRBV7-6 with TRBJ2-1; perhaps TRBD2 as D (7 bases). Trimming removed 5 bases at V and 8 bases at J, with 25 bases between. Germline-derived CDR1 and CDR2 are SGHVS and FNYEAQ. This CDR3 has 17 amino acids. This chain's CDR3 is CASSLLGGARSRDEQFF. CDR3 bases: TGTGCCAGCAGCCTCTTAGGGGGGGCCAGATCAAGGGATGAGCAGTTCTTC.

CDR3 region: CASSPAGNRYEQYF. CDR3 coding DNA: TGTGCCAGCAGTCCGGCGGGGAACCGCTACGAGCAGTACTTC. The chain employs TRBV28 and TRBJ2-7; D perhaps matches TRBD2 (6 bases). There are 14 residues in the CDR3. Deletions cut 5 bases from V and 3 bases from J, with 14 bases between. Germline CDR1 reads MDHEN; CDR2 reads SYDVKM.